The TCR beta chain described here comes from a study of cytomegalovirus exposure and HLA in healthy donors. General study results and limits: Clonal expansion was found to be greater in HLA-associated TCR beta chains than in equally common others in a later analysis.

This PCR relied on a set of 60 Vbeta primers and 13 Jbeta primers. Data came from immunoSEQ multiplex PCR; TCRdb stores just in-frame clones and leaves some out. The sample contains 130,000 to 150,000 clones, 73% of which appear only once. About this clone: Its antigen is unknown.

Sequenced material: PBMCs. This TCR was recovered from a woman aged 40 to 50 in good health and CMV-seronegative.

The chain's CDR3 is CASSLGHTGGTETQYF. Here the CDR3 DNA reads TGTGCCAGCAGCTTGGGTCATACAGGGGGCACCGAGACCCAGTACTTC. The chain combines TRBV5-4 with TRBJ2-5; 9 bases match TRBD1. Germline V lookup: CDR1 SGHNT, CDR2 YYREEE (reference sequence). The CDR3 contains 16 residues. J lost 5 bases, V lost 0 bases, and 8 bases had no gene match.